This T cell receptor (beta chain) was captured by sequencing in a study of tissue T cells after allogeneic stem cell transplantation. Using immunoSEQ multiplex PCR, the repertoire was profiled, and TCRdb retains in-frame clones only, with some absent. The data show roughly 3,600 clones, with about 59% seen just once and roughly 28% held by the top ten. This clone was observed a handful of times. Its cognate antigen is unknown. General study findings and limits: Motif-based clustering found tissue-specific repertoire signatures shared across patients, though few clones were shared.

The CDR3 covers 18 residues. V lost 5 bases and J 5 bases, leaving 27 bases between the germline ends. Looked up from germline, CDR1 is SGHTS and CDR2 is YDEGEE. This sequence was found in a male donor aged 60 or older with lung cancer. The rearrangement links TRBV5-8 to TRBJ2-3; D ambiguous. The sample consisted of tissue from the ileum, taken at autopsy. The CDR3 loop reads CASRQDGSEFGSQDTQYF. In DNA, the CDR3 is TGTGCCAGCAGGCAGGATGGATCTGAGTTTGGGTCACAAGATACGCAGTATTTT.